The rows below give T cell receptor beta chains drawn from one sample of a study of blood T cell repertoires in COVID-19. Using immunoSEQ multiplex PCR, the repertoire was profiled, and TCRdb retains in-frame clones only, with some absent. Of under 300,000 clones listed, 70% to 90% were seen once; the top ten hold approximately 2%. The sequenced material came from PBMCs or T cells enriched from blood (not recorded which). These TCRs come from a woman aged 50 to 60 who had recovered from COVID-19. The CDR3 runs from the conserved cysteine through the conserved F or W. Each record gives: clone size, V gene, J gene, D gene, CDR3 protein, CDR3 DNA. D genes are given only for firm matches. Not all rows give a size; the values are once, few, many and, for expanded clones, a class.

once	TRBV27	TRBJ1-6	NA	CASSSPTPGHLINSPLHF	TGTGCCAGCAGTTCACCAACCCCGGGACACCTAATTAATTCACCCCTCCACTTT
NA	TRBV18	TRBJ2-2	NA	CASSPRRAWTGELFF	TGTGCCAGCTCACCACGGAGGGCTTGGACCGGGGAGCTGTTTTTT
NA	TRBV6-5	TRBJ1-3	NA	CASSGMLSGNTIYF	TGTGCCAGCAGCGGGATGCTTTCTGGAAACACCATATATTTT
few	TRBV19	TRBJ1-1	NA	CASSLGDGGNTEAFF	TGTGCCAGTAGTTTGGGGGATGGGGGCAACACTGAAGCTTTCTTT
NA	TRBV27	TRBJ2-1	NA	CASSLSFAATFYNEQFF	TGTGCCAGCAGTTTATCGTTCGCGGCCACGTTTTACAATGAGCAGTTCTTC
NA	TRBV14	TRBJ2-3	TRBD2	CASSWTSGSTDTQYF	TGTGCCAGCAGCTGGACTAGCGGTAGCACAGATACGCAGTATTTT
NA	TRBV19	TRBJ1-1	NA	CASTGTLQGTEAFF	TGTGCCAGCACCGGGACACTCCAGGGCACTGAAGCTTTCTTT
NA	TRBV18	TRBJ1-2	NA	CASSLTGINYGYTF	TGTGCCAGCTCCCTTACAGGGATTAACTATGGCTACACCTTC
few	TRBV11-2	TRBJ2-7	TRBD1	CASSLDPGTDEQYF	TGTGCCAGCAGCTTAGACCCCGGGACAGACGAGCAGTACTTC
once	TRBV7-3	TRBJ1-5	NA	CASRRGGAELSNQPQHF	TGTGCCAGCAGACGGGGAGGTGCGGAACTTAGCAATCAGCCCCAGCATTTT
NA	TRBV27	TRBJ2-1	TRBD2	CASSLKRESHYNEQFF	TGTGCCAGCAGTTTGAAGCGGGAGAGCCACTACAATGAGCAGTTCTTC
NA	TRBV4-1	TRBJ2-1	TRBD2	CASSQPIAGGPREQFF	TGCGCCAGCAGCCAACCAATAGCGGGAGGGCCCCGGGAGCAGTTCTTC
NA	TRBV10-3	TRBJ1-1	TRBD1	CAAGQGATEAFF	TGTGCCGCCGGACAGGGGGCGACTGAAGCTTTCTTT
NA	TRBV28	TRBJ1-4	NA	CASRPFGQSINEKLFF	TGTGCCAGCAGACCTTTCGGACAGAGTATTAATGAAAAACTGTTTTTT
NA	TRBV29-1	TRBJ1-2	TRBD1	CSVENRGMGYTF	TGCAGCGTTGAAAACAGGGGAATGGGCTACACCTTC
NA	TRBV28	TRBJ2-4	TRBD2	CASSLWLAGVAKNIQYF	TGTGCCAGCAGTTTATGGCTAGCGGGAGTCGCCAAAAACATTCAGTACTTC
NA	TRBV2	TRBJ2-1	TRBD2	CATLSGRDHNEQFF	TGTGCCACCCTGAGCGGGAGGGACCACAATGAGCAGTTCTTC
NA	TRBV4-1	TRBJ2-1	TRBD2	CASSQGLSSGSYNEQFF	TGCGCCAGCAGCCAAGGCCTTTCTAGCGGGAGCTACAATGAGCAGTTCTTC
NA	TRBV27	TRBJ1-5	NA	CASSPLGGVQPQHF	TGTGCCAGCAGTCCATTAGGAGGAGTTCAGCCCCAGCATTTT
NA	TRBV24-1	TRBJ2-3	TRBD2	CATSDSSGSIDTQYF	TGTGCCACCAGTGATTCTAGCGGGAGTATAGATACGCAGTATTTT
NA	TRBV27	TRBJ1-1	NA	CASSLAENTEAFF	TGTGCCAGCAGTTTGGCTGAGAACACTGAAGCTTTCTTT
NA	TRBV7-2	TRBJ2-5	TRBD1	CASSLTGVGQETQYF	TGTGCCAGCAGCTTGACAGGGGTTGGGCAAGAGACCCAGTACTTC
NA	TRBV21-1	TRBJ2-2	NA	CASSTRVVAGGPGTGELFF	TGTGCCAGCAGCACAAGAGTTGTAGCGGGAGGGCCCGGGACCGGGGAGCTGTTTTTT
NA	TRBV19	TRBJ1-2	NA	CASNTGLRSYGYTF	TGTGCCAGTAACACAGGGCTACGTAGCTATGGCTACACCTTC
NA	TRBV21-1	TRBJ1-1	NA	CASSKAGGYDTEAFF	TGTGCCAGCAGCAAAGCAGGCGGTTATGACACTGAAGCTTTCTTT
NA	TRBV5-1	TRBJ2-1	TRBD2	CASSLEQTSGRRQFF	TGCGCCAGCAGCTTGGAACAGACTAGCGGGAGGCGGCAGTTCTTC
NA	TRBV5-1	TRBJ1-2	NA	CASRPGGSAFYGYTF	TGCGCCAGCAGGCCTGGGGGGAGCGCTTTCTATGGCTACACCTTC
NA	TRBV5-1	TRBJ2-5	NA	CASSLSGLRETQYF	TGCGCCAGCAGCTTGTCGGGACTCAGGGAGACCCAGTACTTC
NA	TRBV7-3	TRBJ2-1	TRBD1	CASSIRQGLGNEQFF	TGTGCCAGCAGCATCAGACAGGGATTGGGCAATGAGCAGTTCTTC
NA	TRBV5-1	TRBJ2-1	TRBD2	CASSRTSGTYNEQFF	TGCGCCAGCAGCCGGACTAGCGGGACCTACAATGAGCAGTTCTTC
NA	TRBV27	TRBJ1-6	NA	CATKAGPQDSPLHF	TGTGCCACCAAGGCCGGCCCCCAGGATTCACCCCTCCACTTT